The present T cell receptor (beta chain) was sequenced within a study of blood T cell repertoires in COVID-19. Study-level background: Material from acute and convalescent COVID-19 was sourced from the United States, Italy and Spain.

Clones were sequenced by immunoSEQ multiplex PCR, and TCRdb holds only the in-frame ones, with some missing. Of about 200,000 clones listed, 90% are singletons. The germline gives CDR1 ENHRY, CDR2 SYGVKD. Trimming shortened V by 7 bases and J by 1 base, and 10 bases separated the two germline ends. There are 13 residues in the CDR3. The V gene is TRBV10-3, the J gene TRBJ1-2, with a weak D call TRBD1 (5 bases). The sample consisted of peripheral blood. The origin of this receptor is a man aged 45-60 years with acute or convalescent COVID-19. The CDR3 DNA is TGTGCCATCACTCCGGGGGGTAACTATGGCTACACCTTC. This translates into CAITPGGNYGYTF.